A single sample is the source of the 18 T cell receptor beta chains below, sequenced in a study of blood T cell repertoires in COVID-19. Clones were sequenced by immunoSEQ multiplex PCR, and TCRdb holds only the in-frame ones, with some missing. The sample yields about 240,000 clones, roughly 76% seen once. The material sequenced was peripheral blood. The receptors here all came from a woman of 80 years or more with COVID-19, enrolled during active disease.

A single count supports this clone. This chain connects TRBV7-9 to TRBJ1-2; TRBD1 is a possible D gene (5 bases). The CDR3 is 15 residues long. CDR1 and CDR2 from the germline V gene are SEHNR and FQNEAQ (reference sequence). V lost 4 bases, J lost 3 bases, and 15 bases lay in between. The CDR3 loop reads CASSSLQVLDYGYTF. The CDR3 coding sequence is TGTGCCAGCAGCTCCCTACAGGTCTTGGACTATGGCTACACCTTC.

The chain carries TRBV5-1 and TRBJ2-7; D not certain. The CDR3 loop spans 13 amino acids. Looked up from germline, CDR1 is SGHRS and CDR2 is YFSETQ. V lost 0 bases and J lost 5, with 9 bases in between. CDR3 protein: CASSLVPADEQYF. As DNA, the CDR3 is TGCGCCAGCAGCTTGGTCCCGGCGGACGAGCAGTACTTC.

This chain links TRBV3-1 (or the pseudogene TRBV3-2) with TRBJ2-7; 7 positions match TRBD2. V trimming: 1 base; J trimming: 3 bases; junction bases outside the gene matches: 9. Germline loops: CDR1 LGHDT, CDR2 YNNKEL (reference sequence). This CDR3 contains 16 residues. CDR3 coding DNA: TGTGCCAGCAGCCAAGGATTGGCTAGCGGTCTCTACGAGCAGTACTTC. It yields the protein CASSQGLASGLYEQYF.

V is TRBV28 and J is TRBJ1-2, with 7 bases identical to TRBD1. The CDR3 spans 15 residues. Per germline, CDR1 MDHEN and CDR2 SYDVKM. V was pared by 5 bases and J by 10 bases, with 16 bases of the junction left unmatched. CDR3 DNA sequence: TGTGCCAGCAGTCAAACGGACAGGCCCCCCGTTGACTACACCTTC. It translates to CASSQTDRPPVDYTF.

A remark on this clone: A read error may produce the germline difference seen at one junction end. The chain has TRBV7-7 and TRBJ2-5, with 9 bases identical to TRBD2. Germline V lookup: CDR1 SSHAT, CDR2 FNYEAQ (reference sequence). This CDR3 is 15 amino acids long. In nucleotides, the CDR3 is TGTGCTAGCAGCGTCGACGGGACTAGCTATGAGACCCAGTACTTC. Its translation: CASSVDGTSYETQYF.

J is TRBJ1-1 and V is TRBV2; a weak D match, TRBD1 (6 bases). Germline V CDR1 and CDR2: SNHLY, FYNNEI. V lost 6 bases and J 1 base, leaving 15 bases between the germline ends. The CDR3 covers 15 residues. The CDR3 DNA sequence: TGTGCCAGCAGCCATAACAGGGTAAAGAACACTGAAGCTTTCTTT. It codes for CASSHNRVKNTEAFF.

The sample holds one count of this clone. The chain links TRBV27 to TRBJ2-1; D call uncertain. This CDR3 spans 14 amino acids. Trimming pared 5 bases from V and 7 bases from J, leaving 15 bases between. In germline, CDR1 is MNHEY, CDR2 SMNVEV (reference sequence). The CDR3 spells CASSLSPGGNEQFF. DNA of the CDR3: TGTGCCAGCAGTCTAAGCCCAGGTGGGAATGAGCAGTTCTTC.

The genes are TRBV29-1 and TRBJ2-7, with D possibly TRBD1 on 5 matching bases. This CDR3 is 13 amino acids long. Trimming shortened V by 2 bases and J by 5 bases, and 13 bases separated the two germline ends. The germline V gene has CDR1 SQVTM and CDR2 ANQGSEA. Here the CDR3 DNA reads TGCAGCGTTGAACGCAGGGAAGGGGACGAGCAGTACTTC. Its protein is CSVERREGDEQYF.

The chain has TRBV5-1 and TRBJ2-5; TRBD1 matches 7 bases. Germline-derived CDR1 and CDR2 are SGHRS and YFSETQ. Trimming at V came to 4 bases and at J to 5 bases, leaving 8 bases not matched to a gene. CDR3 length equals 14 residues. CDR3 in DNA: TGCGCCAGCAGCCTGGGGACAGAAGGGGAGACCCAGTACTTC. Translated: CASSLGTEGETQYF.

This chain uses TRBV7-2 with TRBJ2-5; possible D gene TRBD1, 6 bases. The CDR3 runs to 17 residues. The germline V gene has CDR1 SGHTA and CDR2 FQGNSA. Trimming removed 5 bases from V and 3 bases from J, with 22 bases in between. The CDR3 coding sequence is TGTGCCAGCAGCCCGCGGACAGCTCTAACCTCGAAAGAGACCCAGTACTTC. This codes for CASSPRTALTSKETQYF.

The DNA for the CDR3 is TGTGCCAGCAGCCAAGGGACAGGCCCCTATGAAAAACTGTTTTTT. Its translation is CASSQGTGPYEKLFF. The V and J genes are TRBV14 and TRBJ1-4, with 7 bases fitting TRBD1. J lost 6 bases, V lost 1 base, and 5 bases had no gene match. The CDR3 is made up of 15 amino acids. Germline V CDR1 and CDR2: SGHDN, FVKESK.

The chain recombines TRBV11-3 with TRBJ2-5, with 7 positions matching TRBD2. V shed 3 bases, J shed 2 bases, and the junction held 6 bases outside the gene matches. The CDR3 totals 15 residues. The germline V gene has CDR1 SGHNT and CDR2 YENEEA. CDR3 nucleotide sequence: TGTGCCAGCAGCTTTCGGGCGGGAGTACAAGAGACCCAGTACTTC. Protein product: CASSFRAGVQETQYF.

CDR3: CASSLASGASSYNEQFF. CDR3 sequence (DNA): TGTGCCAGCAGCTTAGCTAGCGGGGCCAGCTCCTACAATGAGCAGTTCTTC. V is TRBV11-3 and J is TRBJ2-1, with 9 bases lining up with TRBD2. The V gene end was trimmed by 1 base and the J gene end by 0 bases; junction bases not matched to a gene: 4. In germline, CDR1 is SGHNT, CDR2 YENEEA. The CDR3 contains 17 residues.

J is TRBJ2-7 and V is TRBV7-2; 9 bases agree with TRBD2. The CDR3 spans 14 residues. V was clipped by 5 bases and J by 7 bases; unmatched bases: 9. From germline, CDR1 is SGHTA and CDR2 FQGNSA. CDR3 sequence (DNA): TGTGCCAGCAGCGTACGGACTAGCGTCGGGGAGCAGTACTTC. This codes for CASSVRTSVGEQYF.

This chain joins TRBV19 and TRBJ2-3; no clear D gene. CDR1 is LNHDA, CDR2 SQIVND, per germline (reference sequence). Between the trimmed V and J ends, which lost 6 bases and 4 bases, there was a span of 5 bases. This CDR3 has 11 amino acids. CDR3 sequence (DNA): TGTGCCAGTAGAGAGTCAGATACGCAGTATTTT. Translated: CASRESDTQYF.

This chain joins TRBV28 and TRBJ1-5; TRBD1 is a possible D gene (6 bases). Germline values: CDR1 MDHEN, CDR2 SYDVKM. The germline V and J ends were trimmed by 6 bases and 1 base, with 16 bases remaining between them. This CDR3 has 16 residues. The CDR3 DNA reads TGTGCCAGCAGGTTAAGGGGGAGGGGGAGCAATCAGCCCCAGCATTTT. It encodes CASRLRGRGSNQPQHF.

The chain is built from TRBV9 and TRBJ1-5, with TRBD1 matching 7 bases. This CDR3 contains 14 residues. Trimming took 3 bases from V and 6 from J; bases not matched to a gene: 6. The germline CDR1 and CDR2 sequences are SGDLS and YYNGEE. CDR3 protein: CASSADRDSQPQHF. The CDR3 DNA is TGTGCCAGCAGCGCCGACAGGGACTCTCAGCCCCAGCATTTT.

The chain is built from TRBV27 and TRBJ2-7; possible D gene TRBD1, 5 bases. Trimming cost V 2 bases and J 5 bases, with 16 bases left between them. CDR1 and CDR2 from the germline V gene are MNHEY and SMNVEV (reference sequence). CDR3 size: 15 residues. The CDR3 protein is CASSLLSKGQNEQYF. CDR3 coding DNA: TGTGCCAGCAGTTTACTCTCCAAGGGGCAGAACGAGCAGTACTTC.